A single sample gave rise to the 32 T cell receptor beta chains below, sequenced in a study of shared clonotypes between healthy human individuals. Repertoires were generated with immunoSEQ multiplex PCR, while TCRdb's copy carries only in-frame clones and drops some. The repertoire holds about 110,000 clones, with about 63% as singletons. Sequences were obtained from memory CD8+ T cells sorted from blood. Noted subset: CD45RO+ cells pooled with CCR7-negative TemRA cells. These receptors were collected from a woman in her 30s in good health.

This clone was observed many times. The chain combines TRBV7-9 with TRBJ2-5; TRBD1 agrees at 9 bases. The CDR3 is 12 residues long. The germline CDR1 and CDR2 sequences are SEHNR and FQNEAQ (reference sequence). The V and J ends lost 6 bases and 4 bases, in that order; junction bases with no gene match: 0. The CDR3 nucleotides are TGTGCCAGCAGGGACAGGGGAGAGACCCAGTACTTC. Translated: CASRDRGETQYF.

The sample holds many counts of this clone. This rearrangement joins TRBV4-1 to TRBJ2-4; the D gene is possibly TRBD1 (5 bases). The CDR3 extends over 12 amino acids. The V end was cut by 5 bases, the J end by 7 bases, with 9 bases between. The germline V gene encodes CDR1 MGHRA and CDR2 YSYEKL. DNA for the CDR3: TGCGCCAGCAGCTATGACAGTAACATTCAGTACTTC. As protein: CASSYDSNIQYF.

The rearrangement joins TRBV9 to TRBJ2-5, with 10 bases lining up with TRBD2. The germline V gene encodes CDR1 SGDLS and CDR2 YYNGEE. There are 16 residues in the CDR3. The ends lost 3 bases at V and 0 bases at J; junction bases unmatched: 5. The CDR3 is CASSAGTSAYQETQYF. As DNA, the CDR3 is TGTGCCAGCAGCGCGGGGACTAGCGCGTACCAAGAGACCCAGTACTTC.

The gene calls are TRBV4-2 and TRBJ1-1; tentative D call: TRBD1 (5 bases). Germline assignment: CDR1 LGHNA and CDR2 YNFKEQ. V was pared by 0 bases and J by 4 bases, with 9 bases between. This CDR3 contains 14 residues. This CDR3 reads CASSQDLGGTEAFF. In DNA form, the CDR3 reads TGTGCCAGCAGCCAAGATCTGGGGGGCACTGAAGCTTTCTTT.

The chain links TRBV7-9 to TRBJ2-1; D not certain. CDR3 length equals 16 residues. Trimming shortened V by 0 bases and J by 5 bases, and 14 bases separated the two germline ends. Looked up from germline, CDR1 is SEHNR and CDR2 is FQNEAQ (reference sequence). CDR3 coding DNA: TGTGCCAGCAGCTTAGCGCCGGAGTCTGAACACAATGAGCAGTTCTTC. Its translation is CASSLAPESEHNEQFF. Full variable domain (missing parts from reference TRBV7-9 and TRBJ2-1): DTGVSQNPRHKITKRGQNVTFRCDPISEHNRLYWYRQTLGQGPEFLTYFQNEAQLEKSRLLSDRFSAERPKGSFSTLEIQRTEQGDSAMYLCASSLAPESEHNEQFFGPGTRLTVL.

This clone showed up just a few times. This rearrangement joins TRBV2 to TRBJ1-1; D unclear. V gave up 9 bases and J gave up 1 base, with 12 bases separating them. Germline CDR1 and CDR2: SNHLY and FYNNEI. CDR3 length equals 13 residues. The CDR3 loop reads CASQAGWNTEAFF. The CDR3 bases are TGTGCCAGTCAGGCCGGATGGAACACTGAAGCTTTCTTT.

The rearrangement links TRBV25-1 to TRBJ2-1; D assignment may be TRBD1 or TRBD2 (5 bases each). This CDR3 comprises 17 residues. V dropped 1 base and J dropped 0 bases, with 13 bases sitting between them. CDR1 and CDR2 (germline): MGHDK, SYGVNS. CDR3 amino acids: CASSESGRESSYNEQFF. CDR3 nucleotide sequence: TGTGCCAGCAGTGAATCGGGACGGGAAAGCTCCTACAATGAGCAGTTCTTC.

The rearrangement uses TRBV5-4 and TRBJ1-4; 7 nucleotides agree with TRBD1. CDR3 length: 15 residues. V lost 5 bases to trimming and J lost 6 bases; unmatched junction nucleotides: 10. Germline CDR1 is SGHNT and CDR2 is YYREEE (reference sequence). CDR3 loop: CASRYSWDSDEKLFF. In DNA form, the CDR3 reads TGTGCCAGCAGGTACTCGTGGGACAGCGATGAAAAACTGTTTTTT.

CDR3 region: CASSKGRRDSGNTIYF. The CDR3 coding sequence is TGTGCCAGCAGCAAGGGGAGACGGGACTCTGGAAACACCATATATTTT. The gene calls are TRBV7-2 and TRBJ1-3, with a tentative D call TRBD1 (5 bases). With 5 bases removed from V and 0 bases from J, the gap between germline ends came to 14 bases. The CDR3 is 16 amino acids. CDR1 and CDR2 (germline): SGHTA, FQGNSA.

The chain is built from TRBV4-1 and TRBJ2-4; tentative D call: TRBD1 (6 bases). CDR3 size: 16 residues. From germline, CDR1 is MGHRA and CDR2 YSYEKL. Trimming shortened V by 5 bases and J by 8 bases, and 22 bases separated the two germline ends. The CDR3 DNA sequence: TGCGCCAGCAGCTCCCGGGACAACCCTAGGTGGGACATTCAGTACTTC. Residues: CASSSRDNPRWDIQYF.

This clone came up a few times. This sequence joins TRBV19 and TRBJ1-5; D possibly corresponds to TRBD1 (6 bases). Germline CDR1 LNHDA, CDR2 SQIVND (reference sequence). V was pared by 5 bases and J by 9 bases, with 20 bases between. The CDR3 covers 15 residues. CDR3 nucleotides: TGTGCCAGTAGTGTGTGGGACACGTCGGAATTGCCCCAGCATTTT. Protein: CASSVWDTSELPQHF. Variable domain in full (rest from reference TRBV19 and TRBJ1-5): DGGITQSPKYLFRKEGQNVTLSCEQNLNHDAMYWYRQDPGQGLRLIYYSQIVNDFQKGDIAEGYSVSREKKESFPLTVTSAQKNPTAFYLCASSVWDTSELPQHFGDGTRLSIL.

The chain couples TRBV28 to TRBJ2-1; 11 bases line up with TRBD2. Trimming took 6 bases from V and 7 from J; bases not matched to a gene: 20. Germline CDR1 and CDR2: MDHEN and SYDVKM. The CDR3 is made up of 19 amino acids. The CDR3 DNA reads as TGTGCCAGCAGGCCAACCTCAATCCATAGCGGGAGGGCGGGTAATGAGCAGTTCTTC. As protein: CASRPTSIHSGRAGNEQFF. Complete variable domain (other parts from reference TRBV28 and TRBJ2-1): DVKVTQSSRYLVKRTGEKVFLECVQDMDHENMFWYRQDPGLGLRLIYFSYDVKMKEKGDIPEGYSVSREKKERFSLILESASTNQTSMYLCASRPTSIHSGRAGNEQFFGPGTRLTVL.

The CDR3 DNA sequence: TGTGCCAGCAGTCCTGTCATGGGAGACCCGCAAGAGACCCAGTACTTC. This translates into CASSPVMGDPQETQYF. The rearrangement uses TRBV27 and TRBJ2-5; a possible D gene is TRBD2 (5 bases). Germline-derived CDR1 and CDR2 are MNHEY and SMNVEV (reference sequence). This CDR3 spans 16 amino acids. Trimming left V 5 bases short and J 2 bases short, with 18 bases between.

This clone was counted a few times. This chain links TRBV6-5 with TRBJ1-1, with a weak D call TRBD1 (6 bases). Germline lookup yields CDR1 MNHEY and CDR2 SVGAGI. The CDR3 runs 16 residues. V was shortened by 4 bases and J by 1 base, with 16 bases between the two germline ends. Here the CDR3 DNA reads TGTGCCAGCAGTTCTCTAGCAGGGGCGGGGAACACTGAAGCTTTCTTT. This codes for CASSSLAGAGNTEAFF.

The chain employs TRBV19 and TRBJ2-2, with TRBD1 identical over 9 bases. V lost 7 bases to trimming and J lost 1 base; unmatched junction nucleotides: 7. Per germline, CDR1 LNHDA and CDR2 SQIVND (reference sequence). The CDR3 totals 16 residues. The CDR3 DNA reads TGTGCCAGTATTCACAGGGGGCCGAAGAACACCGGGGAGCTGTTTTTT. Its translation is CASIHRGPKNTGELFF. The whole variable domain, filled in from reference TRBV19 and TRBJ2-2, reads DGGITQSPKYLFRKEGQNVTLSCEQNLNHDAMYWYRQDPGQGLRLIYYSQIVNDFQKGDIAEGYSVSREKKESFPLTVTSAQKNPTAFYLCASIHRGPKNTGELFFGEGSRLTVL.

Ten or more counts support this clone. V usage is TRBV15 and J usage is TRBJ1-4; 9 nucleotides agree with TRBD1. V lost 1 base and J lost 5; bases outside the gene matches: 5. Germline CDR1 is LNHNV and CDR2 is YYDKDF (reference sequence). The CDR3 consists of 16 residues. The CDR3, as DNA: TGTGCCACCAGCAGAGGAGAGGGACAGGGCAATGAAAAACTGTTTTTT. Encoded protein: CATSRGEGQGNEKLFF.

The chain employs TRBV7-9 and TRBJ2-1; D gene ambiguous. The CDR3 contains 15 residues. V was pared by 1 base and J by 6 bases, with 13 bases between. Germline V gives CDR1 SEHNR, CDR2 FQNEAQ (reference sequence). This chain's CDR3 is CASSLGVSPANEQFF. In DNA, the CDR3 is TGTGCCAGCAGCTTAGGAGTCTCCCCAGCCAATGAGCAGTTCTTC.

The chain joins TRBV11-2 to TRBJ2-7; no clear D. The length of the CDR3 is 13 residues. The germline gives CDR1 SGHAT, CDR2 FQNNGV. Trimming stripped 1 base from V and 3 bases from J, with 7 bases between. CDR3 nucleotide sequence: TGTGCCAGCAGCTTAGCGTCCAGCTACGAGCAGTACTTC. Encoded protein: CASSLASSYEQYF. Variable domain in full (rest from reference TRBV11-2 and TRBJ2-7): EAGVAQSPRYKIIEKRQSVAFWCNPISGHATLYWYQQILGQGPKLLIQFQNNGVVDDSQLPKDRFSAERLKGVDSTLKIQPAKLEDSAVYLCASSLASSYEQYFGPGTRLTVT.

The chain recombines TRBV25-1 with TRBJ1-4; maybe TRBD1 (5 bases). This CDR3 is 18 amino acids long. Germline V gene lookup returns CDR1 MGHDK and CDR2 SYGVNS. Trimming left V 0 bases short and J 3 bases short, with 17 bases between. CDR3 DNA sequence: TGTGCCAGCAGTGAATATGTCGGTCTCGGGGGGGCTAATGAAAAACTGTTTTTT. It encodes CASSEYVGLGGANEKLFF.

The chain has TRBV5-1 and TRBJ2-7; D uncertain. The germline V gene has CDR1 SGHRS and CDR2 YFSETQ. Trimming shortened V by 0 bases and J by 2 bases, and 12 bases separated the two germline ends. The CDR3 contains 15 residues. CDR3 region: CASSLGPGYTYEQYF. CDR3 bases: TGCGCCAGCAGCTTGGGACCCGGTTACACCTACGAGCAGTACTTC.

The J gene is TRBJ1-2, the V gene TRBV28; weak D call: TRBD1 (6 bases). Germline V gives CDR1 MDHEN, CDR2 SYDVKM. This CDR3 has 16 residues. The V and J ends lost 3 bases and 4 bases respectively, with 18 bases between them. In nucleotides, the CDR3 is TGTGCCAGCAGTTTCCGCCAATATTACAGGGTCTATGGCTACACCTTC. This encodes CASSFRQYYRVYGYTF.

This chain joins TRBV7-9 and TRBJ2-7; D call uncertain. The V gene's germline CDR1 is SEHNR and CDR2 FQNEAQ (reference sequence). This CDR3 comprises 13 residues. Trimming shortened V by 3 bases and J by 6 bases, and 12 bases separated the two germline ends. CDR3 DNA sequence: TGTGCCAGCAGCTTCAAGACTTCTCCCGAGCAGTACTTC. This encodes CASSFKTSPEQYF.

V is TRBV10-2 and J is TRBJ1-2, with D uncertain. The germline CDR1 and CDR2 sequences are WSHSY and SAAADI. The CDR3 loop spans 11 amino acids. V lost 8 bases, J lost 5 bases, and 9 bases lay in between. CDR3 protein: CASGSGYGYTF. The CDR3 region has the DNA TGCGCCAGCGGATCGGGGTATGGCTACACCTTC.

Details on this clone: The junction and the germline gene differ at one end; a read error may be behind it. The chain recombines TRBV5-1 with TRBJ2-7, with D maybe TRBD2 (5 bases). CDR1 and CDR2 from the germline V gene are SGHRS and YFSETQ. This CDR3 is built from 11 residues. CDR3 in DNA: TGCGCCAGCAGCTCCGCCCTAGCTACATCTTTC. It is translated as CASSSALATSF.

This sequence joins TRBV19 and TRBJ2-1; D uncertain. The CDR3 covers 12 residues. The V end lost 2 bases, the J end lost 5 bases, and 4 bases lay between the germline ends. The germline V gene has CDR1 LNHDA and CDR2 SQIVND (reference sequence). CDR3 region: CASSIRDNEQFF. In nucleotides, the CDR3 is TGTGCCAGTAGTATAAGGGACAATGAGCAGTTCTTC.

The gene calls are TRBV30 and TRBJ2-2; 9 bases fit TRBD2. Germline V lookup: CDR1 GTSNPN, CDR2 SVGIG (reference sequence). CDR3 length equals 13 residues. V shed 3 bases, J shed 12 bases, and the junction held 8 bases outside the gene matches. The CDR3 nucleotides are TGTGCCTGGAGCTACAGTAGCGGGAGTCAGCTGTTTTTT. As protein: CAWSYSSGSQLFF.

This chain uses TRBV6-5 with TRBJ2-1, with TRBD2 identical over 9 bases. V dropped 8 bases and J dropped 4; count of bases not matched to a gene: 6. Germline loops: CDR1 MNHEY, CDR2 SVGAGI. The length of the CDR3 is 14 residues. CDR3 in DNA: TGTGCCAGCCAAAGGACTAGCGAATACAATGAGCAGTTCTTC. It codes for CASQRTSEYNEQFF.

The rearrangement uses TRBV19 and TRBJ2-1; D is unresolved. CDR1 and CDR2 from the germline V gene are LNHDA and SQIVND (reference sequence). This CDR3 is 13 amino acids long. The V gene lost 5 bases and the J gene lost 7 bases, with 12 bases spanning the gap. The CDR3 sequence: CASSGWAANEQFF. The CDR3 DNA follows: TGTGCCAGTAGTGGGTGGGCCGCGAATGAGCAGTTCTTC.

The V and J genes are TRBV5-1 and TRBJ1-2, with D perhaps matching TRBD1 (5 bases). The CDR3 has 16 amino acids. The V end lost 0 bases, the J end lost 4 bases, and 16 bases lay between the germline ends. Germline values: CDR1 SGHRS, CDR2 YFSETQ. The CDR3 protein is CASSLGPRALTYGYTF. In DNA, the CDR3 is TGCGCCAGCAGCTTGGGACCCAGGGCCCTAACCTATGGCTACACCTTC.

Here the CDR3 DNA reads TGCGCCAGCAGCTTAGACCCCCAACAGGGGGCATACAATGAGCAGTTCTTC. It encodes CASSLDPQQGAYNEQFF. The chain links TRBV5-1 to TRBJ2-1, with 9 bases aligning to TRBD1. The germline V gene has CDR1 SGHRS and CDR2 YFSETQ. V was clipped by 2 bases and J by 4 bases; unmatched bases: 10. The CDR3 spans 17 residues.

This clone has ten or more counts. The V and J genes are TRBV6-5 and TRBJ2-5, with 8 bases aligning to TRBD1. The J call is doubtful: the DNA matches TRBJ2-7 better. The CDR3 is 13 amino acids. Germline CDR1 reads MNHEY; CDR2 reads SVGAGI. CDR3: CASSGQGATEQYF. CDR3 DNA sequence: TGTGCCAGCAGTGGGCAGGGGGCGACCGAGCAGTACTTC.

Here the CDR3 DNA reads TGCGCCAGCAGCTCACACTTAGTGCGGGAGCAGTACGAGCAGTACTTC. Amino acid sequence: CASSSHLVREQYEQYF. This chain joins TRBV5-1 and TRBJ2-7; 7 bases map to TRBD2. V lost 3 bases and J lost 4; bases outside the gene matches: 13. Germline CDR1 is SGHRS and CDR2 is YFSETQ. There are 16 residues in the CDR3.